This TCR beta chain comes out of a study of sequential checkpoint blockade in melanoma. On the study more broadly: After both sequences, patients received maintenance nivolumab. DNA from 85 to 95 pretreatment tumor samples underwent TCRβ immunosequencing. Roughly 23 patients had matched tumor biopsies before treatment and at week 13 after nivolumab or ipilimumab alone.

Germline V gives CDR1 GTSNPN, CDR2 SVGIG (reference sequence). Unmatched junction bases numbered 9, after V lost 2 bases and J lost 3 bases. The CDR3 spans 15 residues. Treatment: randomized to nivolumab then ipilimumab (arm A) or the reverse (arm B). None of the patients previously received DNA-damaging chemotherapy. TCRdb keeps only in-frame clones here, not all; method: immunoSEQ multiplex PCR. The data show approximately 5,300 clones, about 31% seen once. This clone was seen more than once but under ten times. The chain combines TRBV30 with TRBJ1-1; TRBD1 aligns across 7 bases. The sequencing used tumor tissue (inferred from file names), collected from a patient given nivolumab and ipilimumab in sequence. This clonotype was obtained from a human donor with melanoma. Here the CDR3 reads CAWSSRSGGYTEAFF. The CDR3 DNA reads TGTGCCTGGAGTTCCAGATCAGGGGGGTACACTGAAGCTTTCTTT.